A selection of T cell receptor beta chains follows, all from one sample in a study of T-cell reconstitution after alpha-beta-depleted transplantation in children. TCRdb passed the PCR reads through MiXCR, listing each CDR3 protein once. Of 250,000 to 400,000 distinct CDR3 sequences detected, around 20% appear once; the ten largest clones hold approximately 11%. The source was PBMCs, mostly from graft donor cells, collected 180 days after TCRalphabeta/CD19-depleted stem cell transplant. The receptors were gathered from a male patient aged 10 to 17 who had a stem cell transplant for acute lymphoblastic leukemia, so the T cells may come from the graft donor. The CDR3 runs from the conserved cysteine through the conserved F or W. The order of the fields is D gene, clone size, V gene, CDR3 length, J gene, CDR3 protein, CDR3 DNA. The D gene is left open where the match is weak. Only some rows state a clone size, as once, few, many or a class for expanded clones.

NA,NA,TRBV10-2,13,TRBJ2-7,CASGTQFSYEQYF,TGCGCCAGCGGGACCCAGTTCTCCTACGAGCAGTACTTC
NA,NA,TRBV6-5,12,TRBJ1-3,CASSSLTGPVDF,TGTGCCAGCAGTTCCCTGACGGGCCCTGTTGATTTT
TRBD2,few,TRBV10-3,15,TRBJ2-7,CAISDRSGRLYEQYF,TGTGCCATCAGTGATCGTAGCGGGAGGTTGTACGAGCAGTACTTC
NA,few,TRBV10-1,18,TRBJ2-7,CASSESRGGGRGFYEQYF,TGCGCCAGCAGTGAGAGTCGAGGGGGAGGAAGAGGATTTTACGAGCAGTACTTC
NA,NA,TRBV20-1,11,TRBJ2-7,CSAFGTYEQYF,TGCAGTGCTTTTGGCACCTACGAGCAGTACTTC
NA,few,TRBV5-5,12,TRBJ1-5,CASSLTGGFQHF,TGTGCCAGCAGCCTCACGGGAGGTTTCCAGCATTTT
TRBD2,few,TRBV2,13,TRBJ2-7,CASARAGGSEQYF,TGTGCCAGCGCAAGAGCGGGAGGTTCCGAGCAGTACTTC
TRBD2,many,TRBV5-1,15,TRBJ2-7,CASSLIRAGGYEQYF,TGCGCCAGCAGCTTGATTCGAGCGGGAGGCTACGAGCAGTACTTC
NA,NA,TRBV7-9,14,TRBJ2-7,CASSQTLLTEEQYF,TGTGCCAGCAGCCAGACCCTTTTGACAGAAGAGCAGTACTTC
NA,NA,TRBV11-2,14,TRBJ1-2,CASSSPQGPDGYTF,TGTGCCAGCAGCTCCCCCCAGGGGCCGGATGGCTACACCTTC